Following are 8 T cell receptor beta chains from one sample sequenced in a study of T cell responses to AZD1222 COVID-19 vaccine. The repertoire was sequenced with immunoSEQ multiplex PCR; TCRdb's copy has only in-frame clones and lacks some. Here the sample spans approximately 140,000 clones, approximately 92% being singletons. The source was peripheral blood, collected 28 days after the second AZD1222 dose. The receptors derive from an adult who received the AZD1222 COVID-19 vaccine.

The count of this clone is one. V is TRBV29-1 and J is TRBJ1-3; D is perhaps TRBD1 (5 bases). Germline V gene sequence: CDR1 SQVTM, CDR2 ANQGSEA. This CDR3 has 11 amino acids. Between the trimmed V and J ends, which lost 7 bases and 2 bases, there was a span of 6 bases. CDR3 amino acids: CSARAGNTIYF. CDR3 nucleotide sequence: TGCAGCGCCAGGGCTGGAAACACCATATATTTT.

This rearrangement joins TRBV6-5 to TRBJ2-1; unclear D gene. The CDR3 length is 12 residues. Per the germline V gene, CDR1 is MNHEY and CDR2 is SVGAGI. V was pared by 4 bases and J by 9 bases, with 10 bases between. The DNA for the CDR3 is TGTGCCAGCAGTTCCTCTTGGGCTGAGCAGTTCTTC. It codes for CASSSSWAEQFF.

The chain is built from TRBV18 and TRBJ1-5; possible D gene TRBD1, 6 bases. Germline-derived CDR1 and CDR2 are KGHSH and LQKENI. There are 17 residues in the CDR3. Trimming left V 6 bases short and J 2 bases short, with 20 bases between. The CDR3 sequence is CASSYRVGGDGNQPQHF. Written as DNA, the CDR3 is TGTGCCAGCTCTTACCGGGTCGGGGGCGATGGCAATCAGCCCCAGCATTTT.

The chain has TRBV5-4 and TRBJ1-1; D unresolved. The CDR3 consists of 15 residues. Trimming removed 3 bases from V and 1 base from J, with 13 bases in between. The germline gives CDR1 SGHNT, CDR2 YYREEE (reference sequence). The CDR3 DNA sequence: TGTGCCAGCAGCTCCCGGGCCTCCTCGAACACTGAAGCTTTCTTT. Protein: CASSSRASSNTEAFF.

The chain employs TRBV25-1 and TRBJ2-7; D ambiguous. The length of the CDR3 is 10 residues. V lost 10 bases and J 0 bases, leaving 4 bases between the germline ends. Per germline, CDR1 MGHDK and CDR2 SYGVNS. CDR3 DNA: TGTGCCACCAGCTCCTACGAGCAGTACTTC. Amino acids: CATSSYEQYF.

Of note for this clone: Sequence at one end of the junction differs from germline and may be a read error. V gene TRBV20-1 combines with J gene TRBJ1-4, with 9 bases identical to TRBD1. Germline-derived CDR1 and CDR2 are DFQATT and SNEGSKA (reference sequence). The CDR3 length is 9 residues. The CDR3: CSARGDRVF. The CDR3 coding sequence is TGCAGTGCTAGAGGGGACAGGGTATTT.

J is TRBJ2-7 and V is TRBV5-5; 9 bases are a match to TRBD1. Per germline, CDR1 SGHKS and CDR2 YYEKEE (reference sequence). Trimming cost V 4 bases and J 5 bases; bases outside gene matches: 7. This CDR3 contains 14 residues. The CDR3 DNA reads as TGTGCCAGCAGCACACGGACAGGGGCGAACGAGCAGTACTTC. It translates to CASSTRTGANEQYF.

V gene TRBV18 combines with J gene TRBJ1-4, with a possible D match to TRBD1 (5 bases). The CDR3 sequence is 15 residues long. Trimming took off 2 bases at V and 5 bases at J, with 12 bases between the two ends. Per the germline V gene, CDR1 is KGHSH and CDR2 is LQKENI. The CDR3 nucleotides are TGTGCCAGCTCACCAAATTCTGGACAAAATGAAAAACTGTTTTTT. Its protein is CASSPNSGQNEKLFF.